The 20 T cell receptor beta chains below all came from one sample that was sequenced in a study of control samples from healthy donors and cancer patients. TCRdb's copy holds only in-frame clones and misses some; the assay was immunoSEQ multiplex PCR. The table records roughly 170,000 clones, under 95% of them present only once. The sequencing sample was made of blood. All receptors come from a young woman in good health.

The CDR3 sequence is CASSRIWDSSTDTQYF. In DNA form, the CDR3 reads TGCGCCAGCAGCCGGATATGGGACAGTTCCACAGATACGCAGTATTTT. V is TRBV4-1 and J is TRBJ2-3; 7 bases agree with TRBD1. V was pared by 4 bases and J by 2 bases, with 9 bases of the junction left unmatched. This CDR3 contains 16 residues. Germline CDR1 and CDR2: MGHRA and YSYEKL.

The gene calls are TRBV29-1 and TRBJ1-1; D not certain. Germline CDR1 reads SQVTM; CDR2 reads ANQGSEA. The CDR3 covers 12 residues. V was pared by 7 bases and J by 1 base, with 10 bases between. CDR3 protein: CSAVRANTEAFF. The DNA for the CDR3 is TGCAGCGCCGTTCGAGCGAACACTGAAGCTTTCTTT.

The V gene is TRBV24-1, the J gene TRBJ1-2, with D tentatively TRBD1 (5 bases). Germline V lookup: CDR1 KGHDR, CDR2 SFDVKD. V was trimmed by 2 bases and J by 2 bases, leaving 11 bases between them. This CDR3 spans 15 amino acids. CDR3: CATSDSAGSNYGYTF. CDR3 bases: TGTGCCACCAGTGATTCGGCAGGGTCCAACTATGGCTACACCTTC.

V gene TRBV9 combines with J gene TRBJ1-6; TRBD1 matches 9 bases. The V and J ends lost 0 bases and 8 bases, in that order; junction bases with no gene match: 6. The CDR3 is made up of 16 amino acids. Germline V gene sequence: CDR1 SGDLS, CDR2 YYNGEE. CDR3 sequence reads: CASSVEAGTGYSPLHF. The CDR3 coding sequence is TGTGCCAGCAGCGTAGAAGCCGGGACAGGGTATTCACCCCTCCACTTT. The full variable domain, rest sourced from reference TRBV9 and TRBJ1-6, is DSGVTQTPKHLITATGQRVTLRCSPRSGDLSVYWYQQSLDQGLQFLIQYYNGEERAKGNILERFSAQQFPDLHSELNLSSLELGDSALYFCASSVEAGTGYSPLHFGNGTRLTVT.

The V gene is TRBV14, the J gene TRBJ1-2; 10 nucleotides match TRBD1. V shed 3 bases, J shed 4 bases, and the junction held 2 bases outside the gene matches. Germline assignment: CDR1 SGHDN and CDR2 FVKESK. The CDR3 sequence is 14 residues long. The chain's CDR3 is CASSHGQGVYGYTF. The CDR3 nucleotides are TGTGCCAGCAGCCATGGACAGGGGGTCTATGGCTACACCTTC.

The J gene is TRBJ1-2, the V gene TRBV5-4; 9 nucleotides line up with TRBD1. The CDR3 consists of 15 residues. V lost 4 bases and J lost 3; bases outside the gene matches: 7. The V gene's germline CDR1 is SGHNT and CDR2 YYREEE (reference sequence). This CDR3 is CASSITGGLHYGYTF. DNA for the CDR3: TGTGCCAGCAGCATCACAGGGGGCTTACACTATGGCTACACCTTC.

This sequence joins TRBV28 and TRBJ1-4; TRBD1 is a possible D gene (5 bases). Germline loops: CDR1 MDHEN, CDR2 SYDVKM. The CDR3 has 15 residues. The V end was cut by 4 bases, the J end by 5 bases, with 14 bases between. The CDR3 nucleotides read TGTGCCAGCAGTTCCCGGTTGGGACGGAATGAAAAACTGTTTTTT. Residues: CASSSRLGRNEKLFF.

This clone was observed once. The chain is built from TRBV6-6 and TRBJ1-2; no firm D call. Looked up from germline, CDR1 is MNHNY and CDR2 is SVGAGI (reference sequence). This CDR3 has 13 residues. Trimming pared 2 bases from V and 7 bases from J, leaving 11 bases between. This chain's CDR3 is CASSYVAPGGYTF. The CDR3 DNA reads as TGTGCCAGCAGTTACGTGGCTCCGGGTGGCTACACCTTC.

The chain recombines TRBV7-2 with TRBJ1-3; D possibly corresponds to TRBD1 (6 bases). Looked up from germline, CDR1 is SGHTA and CDR2 is FQGNSA. There are 16 residues in the CDR3. Trimming took off 1 base at V and 2 bases at J, with 12 bases between the two ends. The CDR3 coding sequence is TGTGCCAGCAGCTTAGGGGGGGGCAGAACTGGAAACACCATATATTTT. Its protein product is CASSLGGGRTGNTIYF.

The chain couples TRBV12-3 or TRBV12-4 to TRBJ1-2, with TRBD1 matching over 9 bases. There are 13 residues in the CDR3. Trimming cost V 6 bases and J 5 bases; bases outside gene matches: 4. CDR3 residues: CASRGQGGYGYTF. The CDR3 nucleotides read TGTGCCAGCAGGGGACAGGGCGGATATGGCTACACCTTC.

CDR3 DNA: TGTGCCAGCAGCCCCGGGACAGGGCGGTCAGATGAGCAGTTCTTC. Amino acid sequence: CASSPGTGRSDEQFF. The genes are TRBV9 and TRBJ2-1; 9 bases are shared with TRBD1. Trimming took 4 bases from V and 8 from J; bases not matched to a gene: 10. CDR1 and CDR2 from the germline V gene are SGDLS and YYNGEE. CDR3 length equals 15 residues.

The J gene is TRBJ2-3, the V gene TRBV27; D is unclear. V was cut by 6 bases and J by 6 bases, with 19 bases left in between. The CDR3 extends over 15 amino acids. Germline V gene sequence: CDR1 MNHEY, CDR2 SMNVEV (reference sequence). CDR3 protein: CASRTLTAPDDTQYF. The CDR3 DNA sequence: TGTGCCAGCAGGACCCTGACTGCTCCGGATGATACGCAGTATTTT.

This chain uses TRBV29-1 with TRBJ1-2; 7 bases agree with TRBD1. The CDR3 loop spans 13 amino acids. The V and J ends lost 5 bases and 2 bases, in that order; junction bases with no gene match: 5. CDR1 is SQVTM, CDR2 ANQGSEA, per germline. CDR3 bases: TGCAGCGTTCAGGGGGGGGACAACTATGGCTACACCTTC. It codes for CSVQGGDNYGYTF.

CDR3 DNA sequence: TGTGCCAGCAGCTTAGACCGTAAGGGGAACACTGAAGCTTTCTTT. Protein product: CASSLDRKGNTEAFF. The chain has TRBV11-3 and TRBJ1-1, with D uncertain. Trimming cost V 0 bases and J 1 base, with 9 bases left between them. The CDR3 consists of 15 residues. Germline assignment: CDR1 SGHNT and CDR2 YENEEA.

The chain carries TRBV4-1 and TRBJ2-1, with D possibly being TRBD2 (6 bases). Trimming shortened V by 0 bases and J by 13 bases, and 25 bases separated the two germline ends. Germline loops: CDR1 MGHRA, CDR2 YSYEKL. The CDR3 has 17 residues. CDR3: CASSQDRSGSGHKDQFF. Written as DNA, the CDR3 is TGCGCCAGCAGCCAAGATAGGTCCGGGAGTGGCCACAAAGACCAGTTCTTC.

This chain connects TRBV6-5 to TRBJ1-5, with TRBD1 identical over 7 bases. V lost 8 bases to trimming and J lost 0 bases; unmatched junction nucleotides: 4. Germline CDR1 and CDR2: MNHEY and SVGAGI. The CDR3 runs 14 residues. The CDR3 loop reads CASGGQYSNQPQHF. As DNA, the CDR3 is TGTGCCAGCGGGGGACAGTATAGCAATCAGCCCCAGCATTTT.

The CDR3 DNA follows: TGTGCCAGCAGTTCCCTCCCGGGGCGGGAGAGGTACGAGCAGTACTTC. It specifies CASSSLPGRERYEQYF. This chain joins TRBV28 and TRBJ2-7, with 7 bases lining up with TRBD2. This CDR3 is 16 amino acids long. J gave up 4 bases and V 4 bases, and 13 bases lay outside the gene matches. CDR1 and CDR2 from the germline V gene are MDHEN and SYDVKM.

This rearrangement joins TRBV12-3 or TRBV12-4 to TRBJ1-5; 9 bases agree with TRBD1. V dropped 6 bases and J dropped 6; count of bases not matched to a gene: 3. The CDR3 has 13 amino acids. In nucleotides, the CDR3 is TGTGCCAGCAGGGGACAGGGACCTCAGCCCCAGCATTTT. Protein sequence: CASRGQGPQPQHF.

This clone is a singleton in its sample. The chain links TRBV6-2 or TRBV6-3 to TRBJ2-5; perhaps TRBD2 as D (6 bases). The CDR3 consists of 15 residues. Trimming removed 2 bases from V and 3 bases from J, with 13 bases in between. Germline V gene lookup returns CDR1 MNHEY and CDR2 SVGEGT. CDR3 sequence: CASSYLTTGEETQYF. The CDR3 DNA is TGTGCCAGCAGTTACCTCACGACGGGAGAAGAGACCCAGTACTTC.

This chain links TRBV7-3 with TRBJ2-2; 9 bases are a match to TRBD1. The germline V gene encodes CDR1 SGHTA and CDR2 FQGTGA. This CDR3 region has 16 residues. V lost 6 bases, J lost 5 bases, and 10 bases stayed unmatched. This CDR3 is CASSFTGGRFTGELFF. DNA of the CDR3: TGTGCCAGCAGTTTCACAGGGGGCAGATTTACCGGGGAGCTGTTTTTT.